A single sample gave rise to the 9 T cell receptor beta chains below, sequenced in a study of T cells in Graves' hyperthyroidism and ophthalmopathy. From RNA transcripts, TCR beta CDR3 regions were amplified. First-round RT-PCR with HTBI primers amplified the TCR CDR3 region. One entry per CDR3 protein results from TCRdb running MiXCR on the multiplex PCR reads. The profile covers around 660,000 distinct CDR3 sequences, with approximately 42% appearing a single time and less than 9.5% taken by the ten largest. The sequenced material came from peripheral blood or thyroid tissue (not recorded which). The receptors were sampled from an adult man with Graves' disease, either hyperthyroidism or ophthalmopathy (not recorded which).

This clonotype was recorded a few times. The V gene is TRBV7-9, the J gene TRBJ1-2; TRBD1 matches at 8 bases. The CDR3 loop spans 15 amino acids. Unmatched junction bases numbered 4, after V lost 2 bases and J lost 2 bases. In germline, CDR1 is SEHNR, CDR2 FQNEAQ (reference sequence). The CDR3 reads CASSLMTGANYGYTF. The CDR3 nucleotides read TGTGCCAGCAGCTTAATGACAGGGGCAAACTATGGCTACACCTTC.

This clonotype was detected a few times. The chain employs TRBV7-2 and TRBJ1-6, with unresolved D. Per the germline V gene, CDR1 is SGHTA and CDR2 is FQGNSA. CDR3 size: 18 residues. Trimming left V 1 base short and J 6 bases short, with 19 bases between. CDR3 sequence (DNA): TGTGCCAGCAGCTTAGTATATGAAAGGGATCGACGTAATTCACCCCTCCACTTT. It translates to CASSLVYERDRRNSPLHF.

Many counts were recorded for this clonotype. The chain recombines TRBV7-2 with TRBJ1-4; TRBD1 matches 12 bases. The V and J ends lost 5 bases and 7 bases, in that order; junction bases with no gene match: 5. There are 15 residues in the CDR3. CDR1 SGHTA and CDR2 FQGNSA come from the germline V gene. DNA for the CDR3: TGTGCCAGCAGCCGGGGACAGGGGGCGGGTGAAAAACTGTTTTTT. This encodes CASSRGQGAGEKLFF.

CDR3 amino acids: CSASRSSGMQETQYF. CDR3 sequence (DNA): TGCAGTGCTAGCAGGAGTAGCGGGATGCAAGAGACCCAGTACTTC. This sequence joins TRBV20-1 and TRBJ2-5; 8 nucleotides agree with TRBD2. The CDR3 runs to 15 residues. Germline assignment: CDR1 DFQATT and CDR2 SNEGSKA (reference sequence). V was clipped by 3 bases and J by 2 bases; unmatched bases: 8.

This chain connects TRBV7-9 to TRBJ1-5; D call uncertain. The length of the CDR3 is 14 residues. V gave up 5 bases and J gave up 3 bases, with 11 bases separating them. Germline V lookup: CDR1 SEHNR, CDR2 FQNEAQ (reference sequence). The CDR3 here is CASSPIGYNQPQHF. The CDR3 nucleotides are TGTGCCAGCAGCCCTATCGGGTACAATCAGCCCCAGCATTTT.

The chain is built from TRBV7-8 and TRBJ1-6; no definite D call. Trimming shortened V by 4 bases and J by 7 bases, and 8 bases separated the two germline ends. This CDR3 is 13 amino acids long. Germline CDR1 is SGHVS and CDR2 is FQNEAQ. The DNA for the CDR3 is TGTGCCAGCAGCTGGACGACGAATTCACCCCTCCACTTT. Its protein is CASSWTTNSPLHF. Drawing the rest from reference TRBV7-8 and TRBJ1-6, the complete variable domain is GAGVSQSPRYKVAKRGQDVALRCDPISGHVSLFWYQQALGQGPEFLTYFQNEAQLDKSGLPSDRFFAERPEGSVSTLKIQRTQQEDSAVYLCASSWTTNSPLHFGNGTRLTVT.

The chain couples TRBV7-9 to TRBJ1-1; D is unclear. Trimming removed 3 bases at V and 1 base at J, with 9 bases between. The CDR3 runs 14 residues. Germline V lookup: CDR1 SEHNR, CDR2 FQNEAQ (reference sequence). The CDR3 coding sequence is TGTGCCAGCAGCTTCAGTTTGGAGAACACTGAAGCTTTCTTT. It codes for CASSFSLENTEAFF.

To note about this clonotype: Just one base apart from a much larger clone, this may be a read error. The chain joins TRBV7-2 to TRBJ2-5, with D possibly TRBD2 on 5 matching bases. The CDR3 is 15 residues long. Germline V lookup: CDR1 SGHTA, CDR2 FQGNSA. Trimming left V 7 bases short and J 4 bases short, with 19 bases between. The CDR3 loop reads CASTYTRGLAETQYF. The CDR3 region has the DNA TGTGCCAGCACGTACACAAGAGGCCTAGCAGAGACCCAGTACTTC.

This clonotype has just a few counts. V and J are TRBV9 and TRBJ1-5; possibly TRBD1 for D (5 bases). The germline CDR1 and CDR2 sequences are SGDLS and YYNGEE. V was pared by 0 bases and J by 0 bases, with 13 bases between. The CDR3 extends over 17 amino acids. CDR3 loop: CASSVAIRQNSNQPQHF. The CDR3 DNA follows: TGTGCCAGCAGCGTAGCAATTCGACAGAATAGCAATCAGCCCCAGCATTTT.